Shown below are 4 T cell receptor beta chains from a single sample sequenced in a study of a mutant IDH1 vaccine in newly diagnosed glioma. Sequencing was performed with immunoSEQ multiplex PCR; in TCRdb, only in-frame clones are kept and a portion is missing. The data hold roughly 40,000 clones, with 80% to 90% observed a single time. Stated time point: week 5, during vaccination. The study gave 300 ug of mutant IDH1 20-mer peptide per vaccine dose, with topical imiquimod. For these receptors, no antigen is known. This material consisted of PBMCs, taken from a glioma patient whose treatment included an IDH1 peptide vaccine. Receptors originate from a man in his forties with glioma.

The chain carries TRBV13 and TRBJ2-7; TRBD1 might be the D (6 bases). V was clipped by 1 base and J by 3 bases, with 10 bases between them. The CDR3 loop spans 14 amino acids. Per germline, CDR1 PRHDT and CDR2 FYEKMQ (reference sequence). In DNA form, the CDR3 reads TGTGCCAGCAGCTTAGTTGGGGGACACTACGAGCAGTACTTC. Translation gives CASSLVGGHYEQYF.

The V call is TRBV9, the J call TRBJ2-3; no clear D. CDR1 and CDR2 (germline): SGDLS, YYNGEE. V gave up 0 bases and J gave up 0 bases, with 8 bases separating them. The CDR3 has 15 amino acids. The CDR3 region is CASSVAPSSTDTQYF. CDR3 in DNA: TGTGCCAGCAGCGTAGCTCCTTCTAGCACAGATACGCAGTATTTT.

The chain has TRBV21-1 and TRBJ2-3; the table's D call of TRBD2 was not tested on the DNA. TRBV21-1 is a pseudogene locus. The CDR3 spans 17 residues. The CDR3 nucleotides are TGTGCCAGCAGACTTTTACTGACTAGCGGAATCACAGATACGCAGTATTTT. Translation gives CASRLLLTSGITDTQYF.

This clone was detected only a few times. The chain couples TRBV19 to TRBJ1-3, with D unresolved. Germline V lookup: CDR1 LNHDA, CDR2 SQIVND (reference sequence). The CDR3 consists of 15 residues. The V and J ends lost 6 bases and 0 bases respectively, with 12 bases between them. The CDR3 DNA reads TGTGCCAGTAGCCGTTTAACGAACTCTGGAAACACCATATATTTT. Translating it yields CASSRLTNSGNTIYF.